The text below deals with one T cell receptor (beta chain). This specimen belongs to a study of shared clonotypes between healthy human individuals. This table comes from immunoSEQ multiplex PCR, and its TCRdb copy is limited to in-frame clones, with some not included. The sample holds about 1 million clones, more than 65% seen once. Per germline, CDR1 MNHEY and CDR2 SVGAGI. J lost 7 bases, V lost 5 bases, and 9 bases had no gene match. The CDR3 extends over 14 amino acids. J is TRBJ1-1 and V is TRBV6-5; 8 nucleotides match TRBD1. This sequence originates from a man aged 18-30 years in good health. The sequencing input was memory CD4+ T cells sorted from blood. Subset here: CD45RA-negative fraction. The CDR3, as DNA: TGTGCCAGCAGTCGCCCGGGACAGGTCGGTGAAGCTTTCTTT. This sequence encodes CASSRPGQVGEAFF.